The 25 T cell receptor beta chains reported below all come from one sample, sequenced in a study of technical replicates of blood from a few donors. TCRdb keeps only in-frame clones here, not all; method: immunoSEQ multiplex PCR. This sample has fewer than 100,000 clones, with around 96% found just once. The sequenced material came from T cells isolated from PBMCs. These TCRs come from a human donor in good health.

The chain recombines TRBV27 with TRBJ1-1; tentative D call: TRBD1 (5 bases). Germline V lookup: CDR1 MNHEY, CDR2 SMNVEV (reference sequence). The ends were cut back, 4 bases at V and 3 bases at J, with 9 bases in the middle. The CDR3 spans 13 residues. CDR3 nucleotides: TGTGCCAGCAGTTGGAGCAGGGACACTGAAGCTTTCTTT. Translation gives CASSWSRDTEAFF.

V usage is TRBV7-3 and J usage is TRBJ2-5; tentative D call: TRBD2 (5 bases). Germline V gene data show CDR1 as SGHTA and CDR2 as FQGTGA. Trimming took 6 bases from V and 5 from J, leaving 7 bases between them. The length of the CDR3 is 11 residues. The CDR3 DNA is TGTGCCAGCAGTACGGGGGAGACCCAGTACTTC. Translated: CASSTGETQYF.

The V and J genes are TRBV6-1 and TRBJ2-7, with D possibly TRBD2 on 7 matching bases. V lost 3 bases, J lost 5 bases, and 17 bases lay in between. Germline lookup yields CDR1 MNHNS and CDR2 SASEGT. The CDR3 loop spans 15 amino acids. DNA of the CDR3: TGTGCCAGCAGTGATTTCGCAGGGGCGGGGGACGAGCAGTACTTC. This encodes CASSDFAGAGDEQYF.

The V and J genes are TRBV6-5 and TRBJ2-5, with a weak D call TRBD2 (5 bases). Trimming cost V 2 bases and J 10 bases, with 14 bases left between them. The germline V gene has CDR1 MNHEY and CDR2 SVGAGI. The CDR3 runs to 13 residues. The CDR3 bases are TGTGCCAGCAGTTACCCGGAGGCCAACATCCAGTACTTC. This translates into CASSYPEANIQYF.

This clone showed up just once. The chain combines TRBV28 with TRBJ2-3; weak D call: TRBD2 (6 bases). Germline CDR1 is MDHEN and CDR2 is SYDVKM. This CDR3 is 13 amino acids long. V lost 7 bases and J 6 bases, leaving 14 bases between the germline ends. This chain's CDR3 is CASNALAYDTQYF. The CDR3 bases are TGTGCCAGCAATGCTCTAGCGTACGATACGCAGTATTTT.

V gene TRBV4-3 combines with J gene TRBJ2-3; TRBD2 is a possible D gene (5 bases). Germline CDR1 is LGHNA and CDR2 is YSLEER. V lost 3 bases and J 8 bases, leaving 9 bases between the germline ends. This CDR3 comprises 12 residues. The CDR3 here is CASSQDAGTQYF. The CDR3 bases are TGCGCCAGCAGCCAGGATGCGGGTACGCAGTATTTT.

This chain links TRBV7-9 with TRBJ2-2; 8 bases match TRBD1. CDR1 and CDR2 from the germline V gene are SEHNR and FQNEAQ (reference sequence). The CDR3 sequence is 14 residues long. The V gene end was trimmed by 10 bases and the J gene end by 7 bases; junction bases not matched to a gene: 11. CDR3 in amino acids: CATRPGGLIGELFF. CDR3 sequence (DNA): TGTGCCACCCGACCAGGGGGCTTAATCGGGGAGCTGTTTTTT.

The chain recombines TRBV6-1 with TRBJ1-2; D unclear. The CDR3 is 14 amino acids. Trimming shortened V by 6 bases and J by 0 bases, and 11 bases separated the two germline ends. Germline lookup yields CDR1 MNHNS and CDR2 SASEGT. CDR3 sequence: CASRVGLSNYGYTF. The CDR3 DNA reads as TGTGCCAGCAGAGTAGGACTATCTAACTATGGCTACACCTTC.

V gene TRBV7-2 combines with J gene TRBJ1-2; 7 bases are a match to TRBD1. The CDR3 sequence is 13 residues long. Germline V lookup: CDR1 SGHTA, CDR2 FQGNSA. V lost 7 bases to trimming and J lost 8 bases; unmatched junction nucleotides: 10. CDR3 residues: CASNLDRVGGYTF. DNA for the CDR3: TGTGCCAGCAACCTCGACAGGGTCGGCGGCTACACCTTC. Together with reference TRBV7-2 and TRBJ1-2, the CDR3 gives the full variable domain: GAGVSQSPSNKVTEKGKDVELRCDPISGHTALYWYRQSLGQGLEFLIYFQGNSAPDKSGLPSDRFSAERTGGSVSTLTIQRTQQEDSAVYLCASNLDRVGGYTFGSGTRLTVV.

This chain links TRBV15 with TRBJ2-3; 8 bases match TRBD2. The germline V gene encodes CDR1 LNHNV and CDR2 YYDKDF (reference sequence). The CDR3 has 13 residues. With 5 bases clipped from V and 14 bases from J, the junction kept 12 bases outside the gene matches. The chain's CDR3 is CATSRSGAGAPYF. CDR3 nucleotides: TGTGCCACCAGCCGTTCGGGAGCGGGAGCCCCGTATTTT.

The rearrangement joins TRBV6-1 to TRBJ1-2, with D hard to call. Trimming removed 1 base from V and 7 bases from J, with 10 bases in between. Germline loops: CDR1 MNHNS, CDR2 SASEGT. The CDR3 has 13 amino acids. The CDR3 region has the DNA TGTGCCAGCAGTGAAGGTATGGGAGGTGGCTACACCTTC. This translates into CASSEGMGGGYTF.

The chain combines TRBV9 with TRBJ1-3; 7 nucleotides align to TRBD1. Germline-derived CDR1 and CDR2 are SGDLS and YYNGEE. The length of the CDR3 is 13 residues. J lost 8 bases, V lost 3 bases, and 5 bases had no gene match. CDR3 in amino acids: CASSGQGRDTIYF. Here the CDR3 DNA reads TGTGCCAGCAGCGGACAGGGAAGGGACACCATATATTTT. Looking up the rest from reference TRBV9 and TRBJ1-3 gives the full variable domain: DSGVTQTPKHLITATGQRVTLRCSPRSGDLSVYWYQQSLDQGLQFLIQYYNGEERAKGNILERFSAQQFPDLHSELNLSSLELGDSALYFCASSGQGRDTIYFGEGSWLTVV.

V and J are TRBV27 and TRBJ1-1; D uncertain. This CDR3 spans 13 amino acids. Trimming shortened V by 4 bases and J by 1 base, and 7 bases separated the two germline ends. Per the germline V gene, CDR1 is MNHEY and CDR2 is SMNVEV (reference sequence). Written as DNA, the CDR3 is TGTGCCAGCAGTTGGGGAGGGAACACTGAAGCTTTCTTT. This sequence encodes CASSWGGNTEAFF.

The chain employs TRBV10-3 and TRBJ2-2, with D possibly being TRBD1 (6 bases). This CDR3 is 14 amino acids long. Trimming took 3 bases from V and 6 from J, leaving 11 bases between them. Germline V gives CDR1 ENHRY, CDR2 SYGVKD. As DNA, the CDR3 is TGTGCCATCAGTGATTCAGAGGGGGCCGGGGAGCTGTTTTTT. Its protein is CAISDSEGAGELFF.

The chain links TRBV27 to TRBJ2-3; possibly TRBD2 for D (5 bases). The germline V and J ends were trimmed by 5 bases and 2 bases, with 14 bases remaining between them. CDR3 length: 15 amino acids. Germline lookup yields CDR1 MNHEY and CDR2 SMNVEV (reference sequence). The CDR3 sequence: CASSPTSLNTDTQYF. The CDR3 DNA follows: TGTGCCAGCAGTCCTACTAGTCTTAACACAGATACGCAGTATTTT.

J is TRBJ2-7 and V is TRBV11-2; 7 bases are a match to TRBD1. CDR1 and CDR2 (germline): SGHAT, FQNNGV. After removal of 4 bases from V and 3 bases from J, the junction contained 9 bases not matched to a gene. This CDR3 region has 15 residues. Here the CDR3 DNA reads TGTGCCAGCAGCTGGAACGGACAGGCGGTCTACGAGCAGTACTTC. Protein sequence: CASSWNGQAVYEQYF. The whole variable domain, filled in from reference TRBV11-2 and TRBJ2-7, reads EAGVAQSPRYKIIEKRQSVAFWCNPISGHATLYWYQQILGQGPKLLIQFQNNGVVDDSQLPKDRFSAERLKGVDSTLKIQPAKLEDSAVYLCASSWNGQAVYEQYFGPGTRLTVT.

The chain carries TRBV11-3 and TRBJ2-3; 7 bases are shared with TRBD2. Germline CDR1 SGHNT, CDR2 YENEEA. This CDR3 spans 16 amino acids. V was pared by 3 bases and J by 2 bases, with 8 bases of the junction left unmatched. In DNA form, the CDR3 reads TGTGCCAGCAGCTTTGCGACTAGCAGGCCCACAGATACGCAGTATTTT. Protein: CASSFATSRPTDTQYF.

The V and J genes are TRBV28 and TRBJ2-3; 8 bases align to TRBD2. Losses at the gene ends were 8 bases for V and 2 bases for J; bases not matched to a gene: 9. This CDR3 region has 15 residues. Germline lookup yields CDR1 MDHEN and CDR2 SYDVKM. This CDR3 is CASHGLAASTDTQYF. The CDR3 nucleotides read TGTGCCAGCCATGGACTAGCAGCTTCCACAGATACGCAGTATTTT.

The chain has TRBV7-2 and TRBJ1-4; D is perhaps TRBD1 (5 bases). The ends were cut back, 1 base at V and 2 bases at J, with 8 bases in the middle. The CDR3 has 15 residues. Germline V lookup: CDR1 SGHTA, CDR2 FQGNSA. DNA of the CDR3: TGTGCCAGCAGCTTAGGGGGCAGGACTAATGAAAAACTGTTTTTT. This codes for CASSLGGRTNEKLFF. Together with reference TRBV7-2 and TRBJ1-4, the CDR3 gives the full variable domain: GAGVSQSPSNKVTEKGKDVELRCDPISGHTALYWYRQSLGQGLEFLIYFQGNSAPDKSGLPSDRFSAERTGGSVSTLTIQRTQQEDSAVYLCASSLGGRTNEKLFFGSGTQLSVL.

The V call is TRBV2, the J call TRBJ1-1; maybe TRBD1 (5 bases). CDR3 size: 15 residues. Germline assignment: CDR1 SNHLY and CDR2 FYNNEI. Trimming cost V 0 bases and J 1 base, with 9 bases left between them. The CDR3 bases are TGTGCCAGCAGTGAAGCGCCCCAGGGGAACACTGAAGCTTTCTTT. This encodes CASSEAPQGNTEAFF.

The rearrangement uses TRBV7-2 and TRBJ2-2, with D perhaps matching TRBD2 (6 bases). Germline V CDR1 and CDR2: SGHTA, FQGNSA. The CDR3 is made up of 16 amino acids. Trimming left V 5 bases short and J 1 base short, with 14 bases between. The CDR3 here is CASSQSSALNTGELFF. Written as DNA, the CDR3 is TGTGCCAGCAGCCAGTCTAGCGCCCTGAACACCGGGGAGCTGTTTTTT.

V usage is TRBV4-3 and J usage is TRBJ2-7; TRBD1 might be the D (6 bases). The CDR3 sequence is 16 residues long. Germline values: CDR1 LGHNA, CDR2 YSLEER. Trimming stripped 1 base from V and 7 bases from J, with 20 bases between. CDR3 coding DNA: TGCGCCAGCAGCCAAGGGGGGCCGGGGCCCCCAGATGAGCAGTACTTC. Its translation is CASSQGGPGPPDEQYF.

The chain is built from TRBV5-4 and TRBJ2-7; a possible D gene is TRBD2 (6 bases). Looked up from germline, CDR1 is SGHNT and CDR2 is YYREEE (reference sequence). Trimming took 1 base from V and 5 from J, leaving 16 bases between them. The CDR3 runs 15 residues. In nucleotides, the CDR3 is TGTGCCAGCAGCTTGCAAGGGCGGGAAGGGAACGAGCAGTACTTC. Translating gives CASSLQGREGNEQYF.

V gene TRBV10-3 combines with J gene TRBJ2-7; weak D call: TRBD2 (5 bases). The CDR3 has 13 residues. V lost 1 base to trimming and J lost 3 bases, with 7 bases between them. Germline V CDR1 and CDR2: ENHRY, SYGVKD. Here the CDR3 reads CAISEYRDYEQYF. The CDR3, as DNA: TGTGCCATCAGTGAGTACCGGGACTACGAGCAGTACTTC.

Regarding this clone: At one boundary the junction diverges from the germline segment, which might be a read error. The chain combines TRBV19 with TRBJ1-5; D is uncertain. The CDR3 sequence is 15 residues long. Germline V gene data show CDR1 as LNHDA and CDR2 as SQIVND (reference sequence). DNA of the CDR3: TGTGCCAGTAGTATAGGGGTATATAGCAACCAGCCCCAGCATTTT. It yields the protein CASSIGVYSNQPQHF.